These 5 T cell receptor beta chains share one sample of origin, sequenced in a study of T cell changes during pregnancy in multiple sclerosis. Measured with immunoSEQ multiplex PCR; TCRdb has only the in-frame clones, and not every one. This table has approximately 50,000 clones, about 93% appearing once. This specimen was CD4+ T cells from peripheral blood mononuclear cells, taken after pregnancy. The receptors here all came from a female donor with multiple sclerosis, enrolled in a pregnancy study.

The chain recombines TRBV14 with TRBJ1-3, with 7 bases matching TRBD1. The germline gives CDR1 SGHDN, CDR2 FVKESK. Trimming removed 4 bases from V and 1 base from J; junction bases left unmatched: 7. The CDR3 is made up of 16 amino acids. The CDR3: CASSRPGGYSGNTIYF. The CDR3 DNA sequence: TGTGCCAGCAGCCGCCCAGGGGGTTATTCTGGAAACACCATATATTTT.

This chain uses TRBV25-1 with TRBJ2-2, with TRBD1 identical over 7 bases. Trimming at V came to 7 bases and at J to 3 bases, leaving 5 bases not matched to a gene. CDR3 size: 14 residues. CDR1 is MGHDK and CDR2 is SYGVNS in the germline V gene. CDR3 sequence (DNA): TGTGCCAGCAAGAGGCAGGGGGACACCGGGGAGCTGTTTTTT. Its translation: CASKRQGDTGELFF.

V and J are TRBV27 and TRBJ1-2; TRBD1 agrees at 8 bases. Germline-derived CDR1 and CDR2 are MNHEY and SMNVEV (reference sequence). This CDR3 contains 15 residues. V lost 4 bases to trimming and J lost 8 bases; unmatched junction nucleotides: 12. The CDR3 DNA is TGTGCCAGCAGTTCCTCCGGACAGGGCACTGGAGGCTACACCTTC. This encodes CASSSSGQGTGGYTF.

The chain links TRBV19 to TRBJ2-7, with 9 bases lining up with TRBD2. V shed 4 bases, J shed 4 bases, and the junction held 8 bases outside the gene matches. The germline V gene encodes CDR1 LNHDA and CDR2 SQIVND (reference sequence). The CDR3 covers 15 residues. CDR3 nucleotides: TGTGCCAGTAGTAAGGGACTAGCCCGAACATACGAGCAGTACTTC. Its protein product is CASSKGLARTYEQYF.

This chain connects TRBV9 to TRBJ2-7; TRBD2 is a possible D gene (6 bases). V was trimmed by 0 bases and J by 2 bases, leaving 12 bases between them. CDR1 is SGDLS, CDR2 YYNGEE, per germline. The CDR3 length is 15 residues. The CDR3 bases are TGTGCCAGCAGCGTAGACCCGGGAGAGACCTACGAGCAGTACTTC. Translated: CASSVDPGETYEQYF.